This entry lists 5 T cell receptor beta chains sequenced from one sample in a study of blood T cell repertoires in COVID-19. Data came from immunoSEQ multiplex PCR; TCRdb stores just in-frame clones and leaves some out. Of under 95,000 clones listed, 75% to 95% were seen once; the top ten hold 3% to 4.5%. Material for sequencing was peripheral blood. The receptors originated from a woman in her fifties or sixties in a cohort sampled during active COVID-19.

This clone occurred once. This sequence joins TRBV28 and TRBJ1-2, with 9 positions matching TRBD1. The junction had 11 bases not matched to a gene; V was cut back by 6 bases and J by 6 bases. CDR3 length: 15 amino acids. The germline V gene encodes CDR1 MDHEN and CDR2 SYDVKM. The CDR3, as DNA: TGTGCCAGCAGCTTCCCTACAGGGACAGGGAATGGCTACACCTTC. Its protein is CASSFPTGTGNGYTF.

This clone was recorded only once. The chain joins TRBV5-1 to TRBJ2-7; 7 positions agree with TRBD1. V trimming: 4 bases; J trimming: 1 base; junction bases outside the gene matches: 5. Germline V gene lookup returns CDR1 SGHRS and CDR2 YFSETQ. The CDR3 length is 14 residues. As DNA, the CDR3 is TGCGCCAGCAGCGTAGGGGGACAGTCCTACGAGCAGTACTTC. Encoded protein: CASSVGGQSYEQYF.

V is TRBV12-3 or TRBV12-4 and J is TRBJ2-5, with D perhaps TRBD1 (6 bases). Trimming shortened V by 6 bases and J by 9 bases, and 14 bases separated the two germline ends. There are 12 residues in the CDR3. The CDR3 spells CASRRQVGAQYF. In nucleotides, the CDR3 is TGTGCCAGCAGGAGACAGGTTGGGGCCCAGTACTTC.

This chain uses TRBV5-6 with TRBJ1-2, with D tentatively TRBD1 (5 bases). This CDR3 has 19 amino acids. The germline V gene encodes CDR1 SGHDT and CDR2 YYEEEE. V lost 1 base and J 7 bases, leaving 29 bases between the germline ends. The CDR3 nucleotides read TGTGCCAGCAGCTTGTCGGCGTACGGTTCTTTCGCAGGGTCATCTGGCTACACCTTC. Protein sequence: CASSLSAYGSFAGSSGYTF.

This clone was seen a handful of times. The V call is TRBV11-3, the J call TRBJ2-7; the match to TRBD1 covers 7 bases. The length of the CDR3 is 16 residues. The trim removed 5 bases at V and 3 bases at J, leaving 13 bases unmatched. Germline V gives CDR1 SGHNT, CDR2 YENEEA. The CDR3 sequence: CASSPPTGQQIYEQYF. CDR3 nucleotides: TGTGCCAGCAGCCCCCCCACGGGACAGCAAATCTACGAGCAGTACTTC.